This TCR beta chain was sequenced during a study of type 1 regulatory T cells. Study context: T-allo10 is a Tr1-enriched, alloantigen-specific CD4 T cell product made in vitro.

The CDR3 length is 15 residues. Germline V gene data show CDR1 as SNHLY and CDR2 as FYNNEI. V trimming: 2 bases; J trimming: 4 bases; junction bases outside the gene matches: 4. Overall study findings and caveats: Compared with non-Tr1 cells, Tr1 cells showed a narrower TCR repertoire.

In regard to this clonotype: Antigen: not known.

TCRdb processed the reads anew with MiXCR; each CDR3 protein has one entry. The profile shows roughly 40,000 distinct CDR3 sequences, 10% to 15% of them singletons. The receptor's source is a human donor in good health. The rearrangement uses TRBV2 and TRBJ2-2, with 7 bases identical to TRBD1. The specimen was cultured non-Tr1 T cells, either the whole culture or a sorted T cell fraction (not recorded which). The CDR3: CASSERAGGTGELFF. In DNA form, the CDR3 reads TGTGCCAGCAGTGAACGGGCAGGGGGCACCGGGGAGCTGTTTTTT.